These 5 T cell receptor beta chains came from one sample sequenced in a study of beta chain features in type 1 diabetes. Study observations and caveats: Shortening that was moderate but significant affected the TCRB CDR3s of Type 1 diabetes patients in all four CD4+ subsets.

Every isolated RNA sample was fully reverse transcribed, so sequencing captured expressed TCRB transcripts. Some clones are missing from TCRdb's copy, which holds only in-frame ones; the method was immunoSEQ multiplex PCR. Altogether a few hundred thousand clones are present, around 13% being singletons, with the ten largest covering about 0.01%. For these receptors, no antigen is known. Source material: naive CD4+ T cells from blood. These receptors all come from a woman younger than 30 with type 1 diabetes.

The sample holds a few counts of this clone. The CDR3 region has the DNA TGCGCCAGCAGTCAATCGGGGTGGGGACAGGGGAACAATCAGCCCCAGCATTTT. Protein sequence: CASSQSGWGQGNNQPQHF. J is TRBJ1-5 and V is TRBV23-1; TRBD1 matches at 10 bases. TRBV23-1 is sorted into the ORF group, with uncertain function. The CDR3 is made up of 18 amino acids. Germline trimming cut 0 bases from V and 3 bases from J; bases unmatched to any gene: 8.

The V and J genes are TRBV19 and TRBJ2-3; 7 nucleotides agree with TRBD2. V lost 9 bases and J lost 0; bases outside the gene matches: 9. The CDR3 is made up of 15 amino acids. Germline CDR1 is LNHDA and CDR2 is SQIVND (reference sequence). The CDR3 bases are TGTGCCAGCAATCCAGTTAGCGGGAGCACAGATACGCAGTATTTT. Translation gives CASNPVSGSTDTQYF. The full variable domain, with the rest looked up from reference TRBV19 and TRBJ2-3, is DGGITQSPKYLFRKEGQNVTLSCEQNLNHDAMYWYRQDPGQGLRLIYYSQIVNDFQKGDIAEGYSVSREKKESFPLTVTSAQKNPTAFYLCASNPVSGSTDTQYFGPGTRLTVL.

V usage is TRBV9 and J usage is TRBJ1-5, with D tentatively TRBD1 (6 bases). There are 16 residues in the CDR3. V was shortened by 0 bases and J by 0 bases, with 10 bases between the two germline ends. Per the germline V gene, CDR1 is SGDLS and CDR2 is YYNGEE. As DNA, the CDR3 is TGTGCCAGCAGCGTAGTGGGACACTATAGCAATCAGCCCCAGCATTTT. This gives the protein CASSVVGHYSNQPQHF.

The chain links TRBV2 to TRBJ2-5, with D possibly matching TRBD2 (5 bases). Germline V gene lookup returns CDR1 SNHLY and CDR2 FYNNEI. Trimming cost V 4 bases and J 4 bases, with 13 bases left between them. The CDR3 extends over 14 amino acids. This CDR3 reads CASSANSEGETQYF. The CDR3 nucleotides read TGTGCCAGCAGTGCAAATTCAGAGGGAGAGACCCAGTACTTC.

This clone showed up just a few times. The genes are TRBV7-9 and TRBJ1-2; D call uncertain. Trimming pared 1 base from V and 1 base from J, leaving 7 bases between. Germline V gene data show CDR1 as SEHNR and CDR2 as FQNEAQ (reference sequence). The CDR3 consists of 14 residues. DNA for the CDR3: TGTGCCAGCAGCTTAGATTTAGTTAACTATGGCTACACCTTC. Amino acids: CASSLDLVNYGYTF.